This paragraph reports one T cell receptor beta chain. These data originate in a study of T cells after yellow fever vaccination. They built TCR cDNA with 5'RACE template switching, a step that put in a universal primer site and UMIs. One entry per CDR3 protein, called by TCRdb with MiXCR from the 5' RACE reads. The sample shows around 310,000 distinct CDR3 sequences, approximately 4.2% of them seen only once. The specimen was PBMCs, collected 5 days after the yellow fever booster vaccination. This sequence was found in a man aged 18-30 years who received the YFV17D yellow fever vaccine.

The CDR3 sequence is CASKRASGGAADTQYF. In DNA, the CDR3 is TGTGCCAGCAAGAGGGCTAGCGGGGGGGCCGCAGATACGCAGTATTTT. The chain combines TRBV11-2 with TRBJ2-3; 12 positions agree with TRBD2. The trim removed 7 bases at V and 4 bases at J, leaving 9 bases unmatched. The CDR3 length is 16 residues. Germline-derived CDR1 and CDR2 are SGHAT and FQNNGV.